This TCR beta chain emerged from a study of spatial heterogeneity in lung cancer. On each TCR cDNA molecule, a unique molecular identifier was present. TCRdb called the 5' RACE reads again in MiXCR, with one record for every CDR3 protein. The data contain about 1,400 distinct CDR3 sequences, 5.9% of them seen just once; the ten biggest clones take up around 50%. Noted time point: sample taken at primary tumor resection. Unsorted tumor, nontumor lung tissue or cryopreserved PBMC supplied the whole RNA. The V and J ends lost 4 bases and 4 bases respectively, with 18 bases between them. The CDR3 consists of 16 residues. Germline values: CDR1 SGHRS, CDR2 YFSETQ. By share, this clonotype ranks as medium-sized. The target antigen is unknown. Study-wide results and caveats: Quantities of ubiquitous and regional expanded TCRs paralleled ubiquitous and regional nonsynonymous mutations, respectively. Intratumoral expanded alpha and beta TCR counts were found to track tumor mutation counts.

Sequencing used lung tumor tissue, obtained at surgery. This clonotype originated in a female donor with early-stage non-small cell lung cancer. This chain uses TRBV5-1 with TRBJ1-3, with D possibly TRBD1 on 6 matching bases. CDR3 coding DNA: TGCGCCAGCAGCGCTTTACAGGGCTTGACGGGAAACACCATATATTTT. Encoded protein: CASSALQGLTGNTIYF.